This entry lists 4 T cell receptor beta chains sequenced from one sample in a study of blood T cell repertoires in COVID-19. The repertoire was sequenced with immunoSEQ multiplex PCR; TCRdb's copy has only in-frame clones and lacks some. The data contain approximately 400,000 clones, more than 85% of them seen just once; the ten biggest clones take up just over 0.85%. The sample consisted of PBMCs or T cells enriched from blood (not recorded which). Source of these receptors: a woman aged 40-49 years who had been exposed to COVID-19.

The chain employs TRBV11-2 and TRBJ1-1; perhaps TRBD1 as D (6 bases). This CDR3 is built from 16 residues. Germline V gene data show CDR1 as SGHAT and CDR2 as FQNNGV. V was trimmed by 0 bases and J by 5 bases, leaving 16 bases between them. Written as DNA, the CDR3 is TGTGCCAGCAGCTTAGATCGTCGGGGGGCGAGAACTGAAGCTTTCTTT. Its translation: CASSLDRRGARTEAFF.

The chain carries TRBV19 and TRBJ2-1; 9 bases are a match to TRBD2. V shed 5 bases, J shed 5 bases, and the junction held 7 bases outside the gene matches. Looked up from germline, CDR1 is LNHDA and CDR2 is SQIVND (reference sequence). The CDR3 consists of 15 residues. The CDR3 bases are TGTGCCAGTAGTCGACTAGCGGAATATAACAATGAGCAGTTCTTC. This codes for CASSRLAEYNNEQFF.

The chain employs TRBV7-2 and TRBJ1-1, with 9 bases matching TRBD1. The CDR3 consists of 15 residues. The trim removed 5 bases at V and 0 bases at J, leaving 4 bases unmatched. The V gene's germline CDR1 is SGHTA and CDR2 FQGNSA. The CDR3 DNA reads as TGTGCCAGCAGCATACAGGGGGCGATGAACACTGAAGCTTTCTTT. It codes for CASSIQGAMNTEAFF.

The V call is TRBV6-4, the J call TRBJ2-7, with 9 bases matching TRBD1. There are 19 residues in the CDR3. J lost 0 bases, V lost 7 bases, and 19 bases had no gene match. Germline V gene lookup returns CDR1 MRHNA and CDR2 SNTAGT. This CDR3 reads CASTGPTSTGGLRSYEQYF. The CDR3 bases are TGTGCCAGCACGGGGCCTACCTCAACAGGGGGCTTGCGCTCCTACGAGCAGTACTTC.